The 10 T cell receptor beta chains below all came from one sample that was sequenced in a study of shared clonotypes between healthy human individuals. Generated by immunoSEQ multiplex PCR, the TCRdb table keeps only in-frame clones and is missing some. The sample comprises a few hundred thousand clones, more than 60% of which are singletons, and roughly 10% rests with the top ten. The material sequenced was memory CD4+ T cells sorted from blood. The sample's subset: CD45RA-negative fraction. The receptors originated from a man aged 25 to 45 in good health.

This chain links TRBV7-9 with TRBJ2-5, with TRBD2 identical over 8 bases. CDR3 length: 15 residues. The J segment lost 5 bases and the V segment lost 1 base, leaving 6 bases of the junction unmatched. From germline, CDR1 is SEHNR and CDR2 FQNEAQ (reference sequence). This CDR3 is CASSLELADLETQYF. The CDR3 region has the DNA TGTGCCAGCAGCTTAGAACTAGCGGACCTGGAGACCCAGTACTTC.

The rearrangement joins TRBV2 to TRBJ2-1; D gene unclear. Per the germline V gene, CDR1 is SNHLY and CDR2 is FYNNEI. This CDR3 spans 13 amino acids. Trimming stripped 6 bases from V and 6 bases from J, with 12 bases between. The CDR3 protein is CASSVEKGNEQFF. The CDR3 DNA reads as TGTGCCAGCAGCGTGGAGAAAGGCAATGAGCAGTTCTTC.

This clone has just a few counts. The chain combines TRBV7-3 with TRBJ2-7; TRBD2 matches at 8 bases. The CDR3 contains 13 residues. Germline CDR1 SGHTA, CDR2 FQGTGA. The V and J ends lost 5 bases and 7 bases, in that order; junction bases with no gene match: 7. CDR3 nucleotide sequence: TGTGCCAGCAGCCCCTTCCCGGGGGGGGAGCAGTACTTC. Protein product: CASSPFPGGEQYF.

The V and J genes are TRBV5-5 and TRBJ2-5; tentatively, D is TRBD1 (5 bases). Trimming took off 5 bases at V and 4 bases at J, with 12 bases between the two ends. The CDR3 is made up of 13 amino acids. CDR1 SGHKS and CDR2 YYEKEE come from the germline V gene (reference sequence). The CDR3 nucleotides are TGTGCCAGCAGGGCAGGGTTTGGAGAGACCCAGTACTTC. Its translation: CASRAGFGETQYF.

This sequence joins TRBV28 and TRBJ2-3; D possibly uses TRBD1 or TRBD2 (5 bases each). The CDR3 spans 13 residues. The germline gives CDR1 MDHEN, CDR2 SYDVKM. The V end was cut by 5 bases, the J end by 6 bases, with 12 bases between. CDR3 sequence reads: CASSPGREDTQYF. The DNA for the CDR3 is TGTGCCAGCAGTCCGGGCAGGGAGGATACGCAGTATTTT.

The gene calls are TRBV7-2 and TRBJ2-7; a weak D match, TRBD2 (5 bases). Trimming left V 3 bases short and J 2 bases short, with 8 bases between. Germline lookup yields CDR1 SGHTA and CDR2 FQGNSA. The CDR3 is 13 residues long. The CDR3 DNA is TGTGCCAGCAGCTTCGGACTGGCCTACGAGCAGTACTTC. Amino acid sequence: CASSFGLAYEQYF.

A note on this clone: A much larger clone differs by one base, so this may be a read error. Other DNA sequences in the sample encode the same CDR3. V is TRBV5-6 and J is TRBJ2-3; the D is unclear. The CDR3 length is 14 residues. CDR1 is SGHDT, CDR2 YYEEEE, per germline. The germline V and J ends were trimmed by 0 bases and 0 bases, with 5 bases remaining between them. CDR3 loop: CASSLGPSTDTQYF. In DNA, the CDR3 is TGTGCCAGCAGCTTGGGACCTAGCACAGATACGCAGTATTTT. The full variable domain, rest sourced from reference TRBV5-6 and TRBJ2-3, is DAGVTQSPTHLIKTRGQQVTLRCSPKSGHDTVSWYQQALGQGPQFIFQYYEEEERQRGNFPDRFSGHQFPNYSSELNVNALLLGDSALYLCASSLGPSTDTQYFGPGTRLTVL.

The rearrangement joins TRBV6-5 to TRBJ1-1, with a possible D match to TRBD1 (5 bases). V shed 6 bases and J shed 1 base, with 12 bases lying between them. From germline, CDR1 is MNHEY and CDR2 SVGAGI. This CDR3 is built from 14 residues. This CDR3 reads CASSTGPQNTEAFF. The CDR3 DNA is TGTGCCAGCAGCACGGGACCTCAGAACACTGAAGCTTTCTTT.

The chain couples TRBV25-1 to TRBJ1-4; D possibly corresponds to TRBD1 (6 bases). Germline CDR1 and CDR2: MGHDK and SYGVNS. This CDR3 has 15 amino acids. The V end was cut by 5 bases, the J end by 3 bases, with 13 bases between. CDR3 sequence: CASSQQGTANEKLFF. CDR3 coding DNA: TGTGCCAGCAGTCAACAGGGAACAGCTAATGAAAAACTGTTTTTT.

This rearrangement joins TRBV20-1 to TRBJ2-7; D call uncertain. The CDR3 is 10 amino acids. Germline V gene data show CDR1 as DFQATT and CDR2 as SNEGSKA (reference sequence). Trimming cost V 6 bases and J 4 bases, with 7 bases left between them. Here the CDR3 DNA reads TGCAGTGCCCTCAATTACGAGCAGTACTTC. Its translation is CSALNYEQYF.